One and the same sample provided the 16 T cell receptor beta chains below, sequenced in a study of T cell responses to AZD1222 COVID-19 vaccine. Assay used: immunoSEQ multiplex PCR; TCRdb lists only in-frame clones, some missing. The sample lists more than 150,000 clones; about 86% were seen once. Material: peripheral blood, obtained on day 0 of AZD1222 vaccination. The receptors come from an adult in good health.

V gene TRBV4-1 combines with J gene TRBJ2-2; 8 bases are a match to TRBD2. Germline V lookup: CDR1 MGHRA, CDR2 YSYEKL. This CDR3 is 15 amino acids long. With V trimmed by 2 bases and J by 3 bases, 2 bases remained unmatched. CDR3 region: CASSQLLADTGELFF. CDR3 coding DNA: TGCGCCAGCAGCCAACTACTAGCGGACACCGGGGAGCTGTTTTTT.

The V call is TRBV29-1, the J call TRBJ1-4; tentative D call: TRBD1 (5 bases). The germline V and J ends were trimmed by 7 bases and 5 bases, with 8 bases remaining between them. The CDR3 covers 11 residues. Germline loops: CDR1 SQVTM, CDR2 ANQGSEA. DNA of the CDR3: TGCAGCGCGGACATAAATGAAAAACTGTTTTTT. The encoded protein is CSADINEKLFF.

This clone was detected only a few times. The rearrangement joins TRBV30 to TRBJ1-1; possibly TRBD1 for D (5 bases). The germline V gene has CDR1 GTSNPN and CDR2 SVGIG (reference sequence). This CDR3 is built from 13 residues. Deletions cut 3 bases from V and 5 bases from J, with 13 bases between. CDR3 coding DNA: TGTGCCTGGAGGGGGCGGGTGGAGACTGAAGCTTTCTTT. Protein product: CAWRGRVETEAFF. The entire variable domain, with the rest obtained from reference TRBV30 and TRBJ1-1, is as follows: SQTIHQWPATLVQPVGSPLSLECTVEGTSNPNLYWYRQAAGRGLQLLFYSVGIGQISSEVPQNLSASRPQDRQFILSSKKLLLSDSGFYLCAWRGRVETEAFFGQGTRLTVV.

V and J are TRBV28 and TRBJ2-7; D might be TRBD1 (5 bases). V was shortened by 8 bases and J by 6 bases, with 20 bases between the two germline ends. In germline, CDR1 is MDHEN, CDR2 SYDVKM. CDR3 length equals 14 residues. CDR3 loop: CASRRNRIPLEQYF. CDR3 nucleotides: TGTGCCAGCCGAAGGAACAGGATCCCCCTCGAGCAGTACTTC.

This rearrangement joins TRBV19 to TRBJ1-1; 7 bases line up with TRBD1. CDR1 and CDR2 from the germline V gene are LNHDA and SQIVND (reference sequence). The CDR3 has 16 amino acids. After removal of 7 bases from V and 4 bases from J, the junction contained 15 bases not matched to a gene. The CDR3 loop is CASTQIPGQWSTEAFF. In nucleotides, the CDR3 is TGTGCCAGTACCCAGATCCCGGGACAGTGGAGCACTGAAGCTTTCTTT.

V and J are TRBV12-3 or TRBV12-4 and TRBJ1-5, with D unresolved. CDR3 length equals 13 residues. Trimming shortened V by 2 bases and J by 5 bases, and 7 bases separated the two germline ends. This CDR3 reads CASSLWADQPQHF. The CDR3 bases are TGTGCCAGCAGTTTATGGGCTGATCAGCCCCAGCATTTT.

The V and J genes are TRBV11-2 and TRBJ1-1; maybe TRBD1 (5 bases). Germline V gene sequence: CDR1 SGHAT, CDR2 FQNNGV. Trimming left V 3 bases short and J 6 bases short, with 23 bases between. The CDR3 totals 17 residues. The CDR3 spells CASSLDTTSLIGAEAFF. The CDR3 DNA sequence: TGTGCCAGCAGCTTGGACACAACGAGCCTAATTGGCGCTGAAGCTTTCTTT. The entire variable domain, with the rest obtained from reference TRBV11-2 and TRBJ1-1, is as follows: EAGVAQSPRYKIIEKRQSVAFWCNPISGHATLYWYQQILGQGPKLLIQFQNNGVVDDSQLPKDRFSAERLKGVDSTLKIQPAKLEDSAVYLCASSLDTTSLIGAEAFFGQGTRLTVV.

The chain combines TRBV6-5 with TRBJ2-7, with D maybe TRBD1 (6 bases). Trimming shortened V by 6 bases and J by 5 bases, and 11 bases separated the two germline ends. CDR3 length equals 12 residues. Germline lookup yields CDR1 MNHEY and CDR2 SVGAGI. As DNA, the CDR3 is TGTGCCAGCAGCCTCGACAGGCACGAGCAGTACTTC. Protein sequence: CASSLDRHEQYF.

This chain uses TRBV9 with TRBJ1-6, with 11 bases matching TRBD1. The V segment lost 0 bases and the J segment 7 bases; nucleotides outside the gene matches: 0. Germline CDR1 SGDLS, CDR2 YYNGEE. The CDR3 has 15 residues. CDR3 nucleotide sequence: TGTGCCAGCAGCGTAGGGACAGGGGGCAATTCACCCCTCCACTTT. It translates to CASSVGTGGNSPLHF. Full variable domain (rest looked up from reference TRBV9 and TRBJ1-6): DSGVTQTPKHLITATGQRVTLRCSPRSGDLSVYWYQQSLDQGLQFLIQYYNGEERAKGNILERFSAQQFPDLHSELNLSSLELGDSALYFCASSVGTGGNSPLHFGNGTRLTVT.

The J gene is TRBJ1-2, the V gene TRBV18; D uncertain. The V end lost 3 bases, the J end lost 0 bases, and 8 bases lay between the germline ends. This CDR3 has 14 residues. CDR1 and CDR2 (germline): KGHSH, LQKENI. The CDR3 nucleotides are TGTGCCAGCTCACCGTATACAGCTAACTATGGCTACACCTTC. Protein sequence: CASSPYTANYGYTF.

The gene calls are TRBV5-8 and TRBJ1-5; D is uncertain. Germline V gene data show CDR1 as SGHTS and CDR2 as YDEGEE. Between the trimmed V and J ends, which lost 1 base and 5 bases, there was a span of 7 bases. The CDR3 covers 13 residues. The DNA for the CDR3 is TGTGCCAGCAGCTTGACTCCAGATCAGCCCCAGCATTTT. It translates to CASSLTPDQPQHF. The variable domain in full, with the rest retrieved from reference TRBV5-8 and TRBJ1-5, is EAGVTQSPTHLIKTRGQQATLRCSPISGHTSVYWYQQALGLGLQFLLWYDEGEERNRGNFPPRFSGRQFPNYSSELNVNALELEDSALYLCASSLTPDQPQHFGDGTRLSIL.

The gene calls are TRBV30 and TRBJ1-5; D unresolved. This CDR3 region has 13 residues. V was pared by 1 base and J by 1 base, with 5 bases between. Per the germline V gene, CDR1 is GTSNPN and CDR2 is SVGIG (reference sequence). The CDR3 loop is CAWSEVSNQPQHF. DNA for the CDR3: TGTGCCTGGAGTGAAGTCAGCAATCAGCCCCAGCATTTT.

This chain joins TRBV19 and TRBJ2-6, with 9 bases lining up with TRBD1. The ends lost 4 bases at V and 0 bases at J; junction bases unmatched: 7. Per germline, CDR1 LNHDA and CDR2 SQIVND (reference sequence). The CDR3 is 18 amino acids. DNA of the CDR3: TGTGCCAGTAGTACACCGGGACAGGGTCTCTCTGGGGCCAACGTCCTGACTTTC. This sequence encodes CASSTPGQGLSGANVLTF.

V usage is TRBV28 and J usage is TRBJ2-1, with a tentative D call TRBD1 (6 bases). Germline V gives CDR1 MDHEN, CDR2 SYDVKM. Trimming took 3 bases from V and 6 from J, leaving 15 bases between them. This CDR3 has 15 residues. The CDR3 protein is CASSFYRALSNEQFF. Here the CDR3 DNA reads TGTGCCAGCAGTTTTTACAGGGCCCTATCCAATGAGCAGTTCTTC.

The chain employs TRBV20-1 and TRBJ1-1; D call uncertain. The CDR3 runs to 11 residues. The V end was cut by 5 bases, the J end by 1 base, with 5 bases between. Germline V lookup: CDR1 DFQATT, CDR2 SNEGSKA (reference sequence). The CDR3, as DNA: TGCAGTGCTGAGGAGAACACTGAAGCTTTCTTT. It codes for CSAEENTEAFF.

The chain is built from TRBV2 and TRBJ1-2, with 7 bases lining up with TRBD1. V lost 3 bases and J lost 2; bases outside the gene matches: 3. Germline CDR1 and CDR2: SNHLY and FYNNEI. The CDR3 runs 14 residues. CDR3 nucleotide sequence: TGTGCCAGCAGTGAGGAGGGGGCAAACTATGGCTACACCTTC. It yields the protein CASSEEGANYGYTF.